What follows describes a single T cell receptor beta chain. The antigen remains undetermined. These data originate in a study of neurological immune-mediated disorders. Regarding the study as a whole: Expanded clones shared no CDR3 amino acid sequences across subjects, suggesting private repertoires in all groups.

Unmatched junction bases numbered 9, after V lost 1 base and J lost 7 bases. This CDR3 comprises 16 residues. Germline V CDR1 and CDR2: SGHRS, YFSETQ. Unsorted libraries were derived from 2 million PBMCs stored at -80 C. The making of cDNA relied on 5'RACE with 10-nucleotide random UMIs. TCRdb analysed the 5' RACE reads with MiXCR anew, one entry per CDR3 protein. The table has tens of thousands of distinct CDR3 sequences, approximately 17% seen once. The clonotype was recovered from a woman between 40 and 50 years old in good health. The chain is built from TRBV5-1 and TRBJ1-2; 11 bases align to TRBD1. The sequencing sample was made of PBMCs. The CDR3 DNA sequence: TGCGCCAGCAGCTTGACCACCGGGACAGGGGGTTCTGGCTACACCTTC. Protein product: CASSLTTGTGGSGYTF.